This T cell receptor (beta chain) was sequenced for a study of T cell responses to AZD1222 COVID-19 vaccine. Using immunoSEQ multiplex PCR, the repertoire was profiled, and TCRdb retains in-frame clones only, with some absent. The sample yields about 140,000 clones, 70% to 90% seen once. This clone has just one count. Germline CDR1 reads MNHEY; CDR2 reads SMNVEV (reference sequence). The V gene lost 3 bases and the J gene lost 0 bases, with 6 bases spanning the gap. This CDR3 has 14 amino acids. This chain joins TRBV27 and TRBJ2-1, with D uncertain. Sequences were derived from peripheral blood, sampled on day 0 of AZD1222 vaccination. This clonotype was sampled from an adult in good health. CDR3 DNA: TGTGCCAGCAGTTTCGGCTTCTCCTACAATGAGCAGTTCTTC. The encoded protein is CASSFGFSYNEQFF.